These 26 T cell receptor beta chains were all obtained from the same sample, sequenced in a study of blood T cells in healthy people across ages. Then a second PCR, running roughly 7 to 11 cycles, was carried out with a sample-barcoded 5' primer and a J-beta primer mix. TCRdb processed the 5' RACE reads anew with MiXCR; each CDR3 protein has one entry. The sample contains some 760,000 distinct CDR3 sequences, approximately 25% of which appear only once. These data were also filed under a second study, of T cells of mothers and their children.

Material: blood. The receptors were sampled from a boy aged 10-17 years in good health.

For this clonotype: The conserved phenylalanine or tryptophan normally closing the CDR3 is absent here, so this likely arose from a read error. The chain joins TRBV6-1 to TRBJ1-1; D unclear. Germline CDR1 is MNHNS and CDR2 is SASEGT. There are 16 residues in the CDR3. Trimming left V 2 bases short and J 3 bases short, with 16 bases between. The CDR3 nucleotides are TGTGCCAGCAGTGAAAAGGCGGACGGTGAATACACTGAAGCTTTCCTT. Its protein is CASSEKADGEYTEAFL.

The chain carries TRBV15 and TRBJ2-5, with D maybe TRBD1 (5 bases). The V end lost 3 bases, the J end lost 5 bases, and 7 bases lay between the germline ends. This CDR3 has 12 amino acids. Germline CDR1 LNHNV, CDR2 YYDKDF (reference sequence). The CDR3 loop reads CATSSAGETQYF. The CDR3 coding sequence is TGTGCCACCAGCAGCGCAGGGGAGACCCAGTACTTC.

The rearrangement uses TRBV12-3 or TRBV12-4 and TRBJ2-5; D perhaps matches TRBD1 (6 bases). The CDR3 is 16 amino acids. Trimming cost V 1 base and J 1 base, with 13 bases left between them. This CDR3 is CASSLGRVRGQETQYF. CDR3 in DNA: TGTGCCAGCAGTTTAGGCAGAGTCAGGGGCCAAGAGACCCAGTACTTC.

The rearrangement links TRBV27 to TRBJ2-3; D uncertain. Trimming stripped 8 bases from V and 1 base from J, with 13 bases between. CDR1 is MNHEY and CDR2 is SMNVEV in the germline V gene (reference sequence). The CDR3 consists of 14 residues. In nucleotides, the CDR3 is TGTGCCAGCGGCCTCGGACCCGGCACAGATACGCAGTATTTT. Translation: CASGLGPGTDTQYF.

The V gene is TRBV4-1, the J gene TRBJ2-4; 8 positions match TRBD1. This CDR3 has 15 amino acids. The trim removed 0 bases at V and 7 bases at J, leaving 5 bases unmatched. Germline V gene lookup returns CDR1 MGHRA and CDR2 YSYEKL. The CDR3 bases are TGCGCCAGCAGCCAAGAGGACAGGGTGGTTAACATTCAGTACTTC. Translated, it gives CASSQEDRVVNIQYF.

This clonotype was found a few times. The chain employs TRBV5-6 and TRBJ2-3; D unclear. The CDR3 is 15 residues long. Trimming cost V 2 bases and J 5 bases, with 15 bases left between them. Germline V CDR1 and CDR2: SGHDT, YYEEEE. CDR3 DNA: TGTGCCAGCAGCTTTACCGTTGGCCCCCGAGATACGCAGTATTTT. Translation: CASSFTVGPRDTQYF.

This clonotype was picked up a small number of times. This chain links TRBV5-5 with TRBJ1-2; possible D gene TRBD1, 5 bases. CDR1 SGHKS and CDR2 YYEKEE come from the germline V gene (reference sequence). V gave up 0 bases and J gave up 3 bases, with 12 bases separating them. This CDR3 region has 15 residues. In nucleotides, the CDR3 is TGTGCCAGCAGCTTGGGAGGGGTAACTGACTATGGCTACACCTTC. This gives the protein CASSLGGVTDYGYTF.

This clonotype appeared a few times. V gene TRBV15 combines with J gene TRBJ2-5; D is perhaps TRBD2 (5 bases). The germline V and J ends were trimmed by 1 base and 5 bases, with 11 bases remaining between them. The germline gives CDR1 LNHNV, CDR2 YYDKDF (reference sequence). CDR3 length: 14 amino acids. The CDR3 sequence: CATSRVPRGETQYF. The CDR3 DNA is TGTGCCACCAGCAGAGTCCCAAGAGGGGAGACCCAGTACTTC.

There are a few counts of this clonotype. This chain joins TRBV29-1 and TRBJ1-2; TRBD1 matches at 8 bases. Per germline, CDR1 SQVTM and CDR2 ANQGSEA. V dropped 4 bases and J dropped 3; count of bases not matched to a gene: 13. The CDR3 is 16 amino acids. The CDR3 sequence is CSVAPRGQEDYYGYTF. CDR3 coding DNA: TGCAGCGTTGCTCCACGGGGACAGGAAGATTACTATGGCTACACCTTC.

The rearrangement links TRBV6-1 to TRBJ2-1; 8 positions agree with TRBD1. V was clipped by 5 bases and J by 3 bases; unmatched bases: 9. The CDR3 is 16 residues long. Germline values: CDR1 MNHNS, CDR2 SASEGT. CDR3 in amino acids: CASSRTGMSLYNEQFF. The DNA for the CDR3 is TGTGCCAGCAGTAGGACAGGGATGAGTCTCTACAATGAGCAGTTCTTC.

This clonotype was seen a handful of times. The CDR3 DNA sequence: TGCAGCGTTCCTAGACAGGGGTCGGACACCGGGGAGCTGTTTTTT. Translation gives CSVPRQGSDTGELFF. The rearrangement joins TRBV29-1 to TRBJ2-2; 8 positions agree with TRBD1. Germline V gene lookup returns CDR1 SQVTM and CDR2 ANQGSEA. There are 15 residues in the CDR3. Unmatched junction bases numbered 8, after V lost 5 bases and J lost 3 bases.

The rearrangement links TRBV6-2 or TRBV6-3 to TRBJ2-7; 9 nucleotides match TRBD1. With 8 bases clipped from V and 6 bases from J, the junction kept 8 bases outside the gene matches. CDR1 and CDR2 (germline): MNHEY, SVGEGT. This CDR3 is built from 13 residues. The CDR3 sequence is CASAFTGGAEQYF. Written as DNA, the CDR3 is TGTGCCAGCGCATTTACAGGGGGCGCCGAGCAGTACTTC.

The sample holds one count of this clonotype. The chain employs TRBV4-2 and TRBJ2-1, with D possibly matching TRBD2 (5 bases). V was pared by 0 bases and J by 12 bases, with 15 bases between. The CDR3 runs to 14 residues. Germline lookup yields CDR1 LGHNA and CDR2 YNFKEQ. The CDR3 loop reads CASSQEGAVAGQFF. The CDR3, as DNA: TGTGCCAGCAGCCAAGAGGGAGCGGTGGCGGGGCAGTTCTTC.

The rearrangement links TRBV20-1 to TRBJ2-5, with TRBD2 matching 10 bases. J was trimmed by 4 bases and V by 1 base; bases with no gene match: 6. This CDR3 is built from 15 residues. CDR1 and CDR2 (germline): DFQATT, SNEGSKA (reference sequence). CDR3 in DNA: TGCAGTGCTAGAGTCCCTAGCGGGAGAGGAGAGACCCAGTACTTC. Translated: CSARVPSGRGETQYF.

This clonotype was seen only once. The chain combines TRBV5-1 with TRBJ1-1; TRBD1 agrees at 10 bases. Germline V gene lookup returns CDR1 SGHRS and CDR2 YFSETQ. This CDR3 is 14 amino acids long. The V and J ends lost 5 bases and 3 bases, in that order; junction bases with no gene match: 4. The CDR3 sequence: CASRTGGRDTEAFF. DNA of the CDR3: TGCGCCAGCAGGACAGGGGGCCGTGACACTGAAGCTTTCTTT.

The sample holds many counts of this clonotype. The chain combines TRBV6-5 with TRBJ2-3; D unresolved. V shed 0 bases and J shed 6 bases, with 4 bases lying between them. The CDR3 runs to 12 residues. Germline V gives CDR1 MNHEY, CDR2 SVGAGI. The CDR3 here is CASSYSPDTQYF. The CDR3 nucleotides are TGTGCCAGCAGTTACTCCCCTGATACGCAGTATTTT.

The rearrangement uses TRBV5-1 and TRBJ1-1; the D is unclear. CDR3 size: 15 residues. The germline V gene encodes CDR1 SGHRS and CDR2 YFSETQ. With 5 bases removed from V and 2 bases from J, the gap between germline ends came to 16 bases. CDR3 DNA sequence: TGCGCCAGCAGGGACGGAGTCTCACTAAACACTGAAGCTTTCTTT. Its translation is CASRDGVSLNTEAFF.

This clonotype was detected only a few times. This rearrangement joins TRBV28 to TRBJ2-5; 10 bases agree with TRBD1. CDR3 length equals 16 residues. Unmatched junction bases numbered 10, after V lost 5 bases and J lost 4 bases. CDR1 and CDR2 from the germline V gene are MDHEN and SYDVKM. The DNA of the CDR3 is TGTGCCAGCAGTAACCCCCGGGACAGGGGCCGAGAGACCCAGTACTTC. It yields the protein CASSNPRDRGRETQYF.

This clonotype was counted only a few times. The chain couples TRBV7-8 to TRBJ2-7; a possible D gene is TRBD1 (5 bases). CDR3 length: 15 amino acids. V was clipped by 1 base and J by 3 bases, with 13 bases between them. Germline loops: CDR1 SGHVS, CDR2 FQNEAQ. CDR3 bases: TGTGCCAGCAGCTTAGGTCCCAGGGCCAGCTACGAGCAGTACTTC. The encoded protein is CASSLGPRASYEQYF.

CDR3 residues: CASSLGTGYIYNEQFF. CDR3 nucleotide sequence: TGCGCCAGCAGCTTGGGGACAGGCTATATCTACAATGAGCAGTTCTTC. The chain uses TRBV5-1 and TRBJ2-1; 7 bases are shared with TRBD1. Per germline, CDR1 SGHRS and CDR2 YFSETQ. The CDR3 has 16 residues. V lost 0 bases to trimming and J lost 3 bases; unmatched junction nucleotides: 6.

This clonotype was counted between two and nine times. The chain employs TRBV20-1 and TRBJ2-7, with a tentative D call TRBD1 (6 bases). The V end was cut by 4 bases, the J end by 3 bases, with 10 bases between. The CDR3 extends over 12 amino acids. Germline CDR1 DFQATT, CDR2 SNEGSKA (reference sequence). CDR3 sequence (DNA): TGCAGTGCTACCGAGACAGGCTACGAGCAGTACTTC. This codes for CSATETGYEQYF.

This clonotype was counted a few times. The V gene is TRBV28, the J gene TRBJ2-1; 8 nucleotides line up with TRBD1. Germline CDR1 and CDR2: MDHEN and SYDVKM. V dropped 4 bases and J dropped 8; count of bases not matched to a gene: 7. This CDR3 is 14 amino acids long. The CDR3 DNA reads as TGTGCCAGCAGTTCTTTGGACAGGGACGATGAGCAGTTCTTC. It yields the protein CASSSLDRDDEQFF.

This clonotype was picked up a small number of times. The chain has TRBV20-1 and TRBJ2-5; D call uncertain. The CDR3 totals 13 residues. V was pared by 6 bases and J by 1 base, with 12 bases between. The germline V gene encodes CDR1 DFQATT and CDR2 SNEGSKA (reference sequence). CDR3 sequence: CSAPSGLQETQYF. DNA of the CDR3: TGCAGTGCCCCATCCGGGCTCCAAGAGACCCAGTACTTC.

J is TRBJ2-5 and V is TRBV10-2; 10 bases are a match to TRBD2. The length of the CDR3 is 16 residues. Looked up from germline, CDR1 is WSHSY and CDR2 is SAAADI. V gave up 7 bases and J gave up 3 bases; unmatched junction bases: 11. CDR3 amino acids: CASTSLAGEAEETQYF. Here the CDR3 DNA reads TGCGCCAGCACTTCCCTAGCGGGAGAGGCGGAAGAGACCCAGTACTTC.

This rearrangement joins TRBV29-1 to TRBJ2-5; possibly TRBD1 for D (5 bases). The closer fit of TRBJ2-1 to the DNA end suggests the J call may be wrong. Germline V gene sequence: CDR1 SQVTM, CDR2 ANQGSEA. CDR3 length: 13 amino acids. CDR3 coding DNA: TGCAGCGTTCATCTCATAGACAGCAATGAGCAGTTCTTC. Protein product: CSVHLIDSNEQFF.

This sequence joins TRBV12-3 or TRBV12-4 and TRBJ2-3; D remains unclear. The CDR3 sequence is 14 residues long. Between the trimmed V and J ends, which lost 6 bases and 2 bases, there was a span of 12 bases. DNA of the CDR3: TGTGCCAGCAGCCAACAGCTACCCACAGATACGCAGTATTTT. Translated, it gives CASSQQLPTDTQYF.